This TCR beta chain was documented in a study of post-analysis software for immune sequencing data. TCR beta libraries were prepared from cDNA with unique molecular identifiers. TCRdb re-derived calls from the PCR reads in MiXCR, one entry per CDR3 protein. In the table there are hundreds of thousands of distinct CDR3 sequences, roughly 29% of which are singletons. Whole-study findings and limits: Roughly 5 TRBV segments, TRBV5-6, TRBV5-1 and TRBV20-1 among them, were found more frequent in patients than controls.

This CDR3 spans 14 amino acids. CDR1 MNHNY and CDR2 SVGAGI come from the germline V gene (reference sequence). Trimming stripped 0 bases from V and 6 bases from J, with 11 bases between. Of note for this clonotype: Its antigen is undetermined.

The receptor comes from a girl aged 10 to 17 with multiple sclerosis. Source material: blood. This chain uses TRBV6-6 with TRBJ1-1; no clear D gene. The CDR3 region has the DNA TGTGCCAGCAGTTACTCGACGGCAGTTCCTGAAGCTTTCTTT. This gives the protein CASSYSTAVPEAFF.